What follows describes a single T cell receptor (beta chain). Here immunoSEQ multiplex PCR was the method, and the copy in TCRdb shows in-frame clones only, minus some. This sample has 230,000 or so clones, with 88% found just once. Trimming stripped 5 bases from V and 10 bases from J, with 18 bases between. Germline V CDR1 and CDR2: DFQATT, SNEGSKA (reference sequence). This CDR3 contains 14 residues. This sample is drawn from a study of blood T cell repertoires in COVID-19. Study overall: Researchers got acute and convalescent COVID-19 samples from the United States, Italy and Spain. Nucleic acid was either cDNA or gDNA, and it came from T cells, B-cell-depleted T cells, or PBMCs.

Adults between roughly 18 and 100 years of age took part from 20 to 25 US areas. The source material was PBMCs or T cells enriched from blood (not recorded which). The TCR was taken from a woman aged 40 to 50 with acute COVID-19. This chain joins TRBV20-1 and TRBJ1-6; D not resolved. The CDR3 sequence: CSAGVPNGRSPLHF. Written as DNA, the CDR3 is TGCAGTGCTGGTGTCCCTAATGGTCGATCACCCCTCCACTTT.